The rows below give T cell receptor beta chains drawn from one sample of a study of T cell responses to AZD1222 COVID-19 vaccine. Here immunoSEQ multiplex PCR was the method, and the copy in TCRdb shows in-frame clones only, minus some. The sample yields 45,000 or so clones, over 80% seen once. Sequencing was performed on peripheral blood, taken on day 0 of AZD1222 vaccination. These receptor sequences come from an adult in good health. Each CDR3 is given without its conserved first and last residue. Size values are once, few and many counts, or a class for expanded clones, and some rows have none.

j_call v_call clone_size cdr3_aa
TRBJ2-7 TRBV7-9 - ASSRREGSSYEQY
TRBJ1-4 TRBV6-5 - ASSYGTAINEKLF
TRBJ2-2 TRBV11-2 - ASSLVAIAGELF
TRBJ2-1 TRBV18 - ASSLGTGDYNEQF
TRBJ1-6 TRBV16 - ASSQSFPGDGSSPLH
TRBJ2-5 TRBV7-9 - ASSHQVTQETQY
TRBJ1-5 TRBV27 - ASSRNREDQPQH
TRBJ2-7 TRBV3-1/TRBV3-2 few ASSQRTSNYEQY
TRBJ1-5 TRBV30 - AWSRGLSNQPQH
TRBJ2-5 TRBV28 - ASSVPQLAGEQETQY
TRBJ2-1 TRBV7-2 - ASSFSGTGSYNEQF
TRBJ1-5 TRBV9 once ASSPGLVQPQH
TRBJ1-3 TRBV7-2 - ASSLVTGTGNTIY
TRBJ1-2 TRBV3-1/TRBV3-2 few ASSALLGEEYGYT
TRBJ2-7 TRBV6-1 - ASSEMRYEQY
TRBJ1-1 TRBV12-3/TRBV12-4 - ASRYRGTAEAF
TRBJ1-3 TRBV28 - ASSLYPGTGSSGNTIY
TRBJ2-7 TRBV11-2 few ASSPLMRRGSYEQY
TRBJ1-5 TRBV29-1 - SVGTGGVGQPQH
TRBJ1-1 TRBV7-2 - ASSFGPGRALVEAF
TRBJ1-3 TRBV6-6 - ASSRNGNTIY
TRBJ2-3 TRBV30 few AWSVGLAEYTDTQY
TRBJ1-5 TRBV5-1 - ASSLTGRGNQPQH
TRBJ2-7 TRBV24-1 - ATSASGRFSYEQY
TRBJ1-5 TRBV7-9 - ASSEDSQPQH
TRBJ1-2 TRBV2 - ASEKDTTNYGYT
TRBJ1-1 TRBV7-9 few ASRGQGGTEAF
TRBJ2-3 TRBV27 few ASSLSTLQTDTQY
TRBJ1-5 TRBV5-5 - ASSDRDGQPQH
TRBJ2-7 TRBV5-5 - ASSSKEDYPYEQY
TRBJ2-6 TRBV5-1 - ASSKGQAGSGANVLT
TRBJ2-5 TRBV21-1 once ASSKNPSQETQY
TRBJ2-7 TRBV5-5 - ASSLVAGQGSAYEQY
TRBJ2-5 TRBV7-3 once ASSLKHQETQY
TRBJ2-7 TRBV19 - ASSGTSGNSYEQY
TRBJ1-6 TRBV10-3 - AISFTGNNSPLH
TRBJ1-2 TRBV3-1/TRBV3-2 - ASSPPGIGYT
TRBJ1-3 TRBV7-2 once ASSLGWGTGNTIY
TRBJ2-6 TRBV3-1/TRBV3-2 - ASSQDWGHSGANVLT
TRBJ1-5 TRBV19 - ASRGGVWGEVYSNQPQH
TRBJ1-3 TRBV6-2/TRBV6-3 - ASSYYVSGNTIY
TRBJ2-5 TRBV27 - ASSLSPAQETQY
TRBJ2-1 TRBV10-3 - AISAPLGQGNNEQF
TRBJ2-7 TRBV7-8 - ASSQTVIAGIRSGREQY
TRBJ2-1 TRBV5-1 - ASTLESSYNEQF
TRBJ1-5 TRBV6-5 - ASSYSSNQPQH
TRBJ2-3 TRBV6-5 - ASSYSPGRDTQY
TRBJ1-2 TRBV5-6 - ASSFETATATGYT
TRBJ1-6 TRBV19 - ASSIGQIDSPLH
TRBJ2-7 TRBV3-1/TRBV3-2 - ASSQSRTEQY
TRBJ2-7 TRBV27 - ASSLSPGSYEQY
TRBJ1-2 TRBV25-1 few ASRRGGDHGYT
TRBJ2-3 TRBV27 - ASSLADRGRRDTQY
TRBJ1-4 TRBV2 - ASSDRTEGTEKLF
TRBJ1-4 TRBV2 once ASSGGGNEKLF
TRBJ2-1 TRBV5-4 - ASRSRDSSYNEQF
TRBJ1-2 TRBV5-6 - ASSLGRDHGYT
TRBJ2-2 TRBV19 few ASRRTSGGQNTGELF
TRBJ1-2 TRBV18 - ASSLNDRDYGYT